This T cell receptor (beta chain) comes out of a study of T-cell memory formation after mild COVID-19. Study details: Largely donor-specific TCR clusters were found. Whole-study results and caveats: Clones shrinking between day 15 and 85 showed a balanced CD4/CD8 split, and those that grew later tilted toward CD4+. Contracting CD4+ clones sat mainly in CM and EM; CD8+ in EMRA.

Concerning this clonotype: The antigen is undetermined.

TCR alpha and TCR beta cDNA libraries carrying sample barcodes and UMIs came from 5'RACE with constant-segment primers. TCRdb re-derived calls from the 5' RACE reads in MiXCR, one entry per CDR3 protein. The profile shows a few hundred thousand distinct CDR3 sequences, around 15% of them singletons. This receptor was taken from a man aged 18 to 30 who had mild COVID-19 (a few samples of this study predate the infection). Cell type and time point are not known. Sample: PBMCs or a T cell subset sorted from them (not recorded which).

The CDR3 loop reads CASSHEGTTNEKLFF. The CDR3, as DNA: TGTGCCAGCAGCCACGAGGGGACCACTAATGAAAAACTGTTTTTT. The V and J genes are TRBV3-1 and TRBJ1-4; perhaps TRBD1 as D (5 bases). Trimming left V 3 bases short and J 2 bases short, with 10 bases between. The CDR3 has 15 amino acids. Germline V gene sequence: CDR1 LGHDT, CDR2 YNNKEL (reference sequence).